This T cell receptor (beta chain) stems from a study of blood T cells in healthy people across ages (dated by TCRdb to about 2015). About the investigation overall: Template switching captured roughly one uniquely barcoded TCR beta cDNA molecule per two T cells in model experiments. For two donors (one aged 18 to 30 and one aged 80 or older), the study analyzed two additional independent replicas of 1 million unique cDNA reads from the same blood draw. To avoid experimental bias, donors of different ages were randomly spread across the sequencing lanes. Age-related changes in TCR beta repertoire diversity were measured in the study by deep sequencing normalized with unique cDNA molecular identifiers. The donors were divided into four age groups: young (average around 16 years), middle-aged (roughly 40), aged (approximately 62) and long-lived (more than 75). What the study reported, not specific to this receptor: Observed TCR beta diversity correlated strongly with the percentage of naive T cells measured by flow cytometry. Observed TCR beta diversity per million T cells fell roughly linearly with age, and a significant reduction was already apparent by age roughly 40. Because profiling used bulk unsorted PBMCs, naive and antigen-experienced compartments could not be compared conclusively. The CMV infection status of donors was not known, potentially confounding age-related changes in expanded clonotypes. Estimates of total diversity based on one million sequenced T cells were regarded as lower bounds and as underestimates. Compared with the aged group, more naive CD4+ T cells, fewer expanded clones and increased TCR diversity were shown by the long-lived group, suggesting age selection.

V is reduced by 3 bases and J by 4 bases, leaving a spacing of 3 bases between them. The CDR3 covers 11 residues, taking in both the cysteine and the phenylalanine. The kept DNA is CDR3 alone, 33 bases in frame from the first base. The protocol used for the library was 5' RACE. TCRdb records Illumina HiSeq 2500 as the sequencer. A second PCR of 7 to 11 cycles was performed with a sample-barcoded 5' primer and a J-beta primer mix. Each TCR beta cDNA molecule received a unique molecular identifier from a template-switch 5' adaptor carrying 12 random nucleotides. Each sample yielded at least 3 million CDR3-containing paired-end reads. First-strand cDNA synthesis was performed from all RNA using the Mint cDNA synthesis kit, with priming by a TRBC-specific oligonucleotide. Following uracil-DNA glycosylase treatment, all cDNA underwent a first 18-cycle PCR with the universal primers M1SS and BC2_uni_R. The authors processed their data as follows. For normalization, 1 million high-quality reads, each with a distinct molecular identifier, were randomly selected from each sample. Instead of being binned into consensus sequences, reads that shared molecular identifiers were thrown out. MiTCR, with a Q25 quality threshold and the strictest error-elimination algorithm, was used for CDR3 identification, clonotype clustering and error correction. A nonparametric unseen species model with Euler transformation was used to estimate a lower bound on total TCR beta diversity. TCRdb reanalyzed the raw reads on its own, using fastp at Q25 for trimming and MiXCR for clone calling, and kept in-frame beta chains. Rows with a matching CDR3 protein are joined into one entry that keeps the most common DNA and genes. TCRdb, not the original authors, processed these V and J calls. This sample gives 1.5 million or so distinct CDR3 sequences in total; 40% to 45% of them show up just once. The ten largest clones capture over 3.5% of the sample.

This clonotype was recorded many times. What antigen it recognizes has not been identified. Per-nucleotide qualities are absent, and no much larger clonotype sits a single base away. Donors were 30 to 45 systemically healthy Caucasian individuals from Russia aged about 6 to 100 years. Around 10 milliliters of peripheral blood were collected from each donor into EDTA-treated Vacutainer tubes. Ficoll-Paque density-gradient centrifugation was used to isolate PBMCs, with at least 7 million obtained per sample. Trizol reagent was used to extract total RNA from PBMCs, with at least 5 micrograms per sample. For every donor, flow cytometry on a PBMC aliquot measured the percentage of naive CD45RAhigh/CD27high T cells.

Sequencing used blood. The receptor comes from a woman aged 18-30 years in good health. The sequence joins TRBV12-3 or TRBV12-4 to TRBJ1-2; a confident D gene designation cannot be given. The sequence in DNA is TGTGCCAGCAGTTTCAGCTATGGCTACACCTTC. Its amino acids are CASSFSYGYTF.